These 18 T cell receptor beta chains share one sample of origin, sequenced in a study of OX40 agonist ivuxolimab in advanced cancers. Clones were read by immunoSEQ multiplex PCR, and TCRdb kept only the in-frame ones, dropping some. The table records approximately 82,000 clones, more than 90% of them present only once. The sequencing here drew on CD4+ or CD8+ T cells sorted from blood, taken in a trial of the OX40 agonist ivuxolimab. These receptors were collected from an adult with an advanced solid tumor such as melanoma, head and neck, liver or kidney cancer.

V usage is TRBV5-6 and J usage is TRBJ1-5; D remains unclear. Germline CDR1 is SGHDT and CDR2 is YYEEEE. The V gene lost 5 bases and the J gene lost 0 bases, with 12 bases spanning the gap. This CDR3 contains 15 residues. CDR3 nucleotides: TGTGCCAGCAGTTCGACGGTTTCTAGCAATCAGCCCCAGCATTTT. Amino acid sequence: CASSSTVSSNQPQHF.

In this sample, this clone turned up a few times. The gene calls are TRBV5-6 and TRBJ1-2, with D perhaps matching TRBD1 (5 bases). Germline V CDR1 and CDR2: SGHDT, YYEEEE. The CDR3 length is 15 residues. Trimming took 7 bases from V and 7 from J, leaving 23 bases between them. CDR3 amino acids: CASVRRGRLVPGYTF. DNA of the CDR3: TGTGCCAGCGTCCGCCGGGGGAGGCTGGTTCCTGGCTACACCTTC.

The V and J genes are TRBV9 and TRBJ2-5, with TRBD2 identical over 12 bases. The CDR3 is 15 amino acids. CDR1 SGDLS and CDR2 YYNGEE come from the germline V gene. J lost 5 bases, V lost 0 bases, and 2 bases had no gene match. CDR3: CASSVAGTSGETQYF. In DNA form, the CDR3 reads TGTGCCAGCAGCGTAGCTGGGACTAGCGGGGAGACCCAGTACTTC.

The CDR3 sequence: CASSHLIGARVHYGYTF. DNA for the CDR3: TGCGCCAGCAGCCATTTAATCGGGGCGCGGGTCCACTATGGCTACACCTTC. The chain links TRBV4-1 to TRBJ1-2; possibly TRBD1 for D (5 bases). Germline CDR1 MGHRA, CDR2 YSYEKL. The V end lost 3 bases, the J end lost 3 bases, and 20 bases lay between the germline ends. This CDR3 contains 17 residues.

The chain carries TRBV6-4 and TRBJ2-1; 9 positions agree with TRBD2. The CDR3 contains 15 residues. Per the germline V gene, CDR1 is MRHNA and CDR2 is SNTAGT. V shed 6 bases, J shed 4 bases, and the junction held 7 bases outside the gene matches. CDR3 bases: TGTGCCAGCAGGGCGGGAGGGAGATGTTACAATGAGCAGTTCTTC. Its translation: CASRAGGRCYNEQFF.

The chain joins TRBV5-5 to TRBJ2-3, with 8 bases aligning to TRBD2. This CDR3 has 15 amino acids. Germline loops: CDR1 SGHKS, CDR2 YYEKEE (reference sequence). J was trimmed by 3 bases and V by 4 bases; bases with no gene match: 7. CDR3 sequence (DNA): TGTGCCAGCAGCCTGACTAGCGAAGCGACAGATACGCAGTATTTT. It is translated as CASSLTSEATDTQYF.

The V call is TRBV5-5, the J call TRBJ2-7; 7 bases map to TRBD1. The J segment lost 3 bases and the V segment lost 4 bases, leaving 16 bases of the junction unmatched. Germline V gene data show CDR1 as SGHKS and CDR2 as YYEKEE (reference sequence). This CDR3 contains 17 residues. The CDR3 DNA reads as TGTGCCAGCAGCACCCTGGACAGGCCTCTGGAATACTACGAGCAGTACTTC. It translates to CASSTLDRPLEYYEQYF.

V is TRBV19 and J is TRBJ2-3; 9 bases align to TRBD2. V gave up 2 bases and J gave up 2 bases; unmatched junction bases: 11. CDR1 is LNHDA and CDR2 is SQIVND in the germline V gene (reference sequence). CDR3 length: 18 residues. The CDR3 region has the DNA TGTGCCAGTAGTATACGGGCCTTGAGCGGGGGGTTCACAGATACGCAGTATTTT. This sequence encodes CASSIRALSGGFTDTQYF.

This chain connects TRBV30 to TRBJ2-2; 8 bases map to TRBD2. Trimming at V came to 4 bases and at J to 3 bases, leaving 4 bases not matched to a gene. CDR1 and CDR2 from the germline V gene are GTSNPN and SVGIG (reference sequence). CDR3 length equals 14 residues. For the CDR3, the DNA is TGTGCCTGGAAAGAGGGACTAGACACCGGGGAGCTGTTTTTT. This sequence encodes CAWKEGLDTGELFF. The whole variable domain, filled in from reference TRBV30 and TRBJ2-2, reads SQTIHQWPATLVQPVGSPLSLECTVEGTSNPNLYWYRQAAGRGLQLLFYSVGIGQISSEVPQNLSASRPQDRQFILSSKKLLLSDSGFYLCAWKEGLDTGELFFGEGSRLTVL.

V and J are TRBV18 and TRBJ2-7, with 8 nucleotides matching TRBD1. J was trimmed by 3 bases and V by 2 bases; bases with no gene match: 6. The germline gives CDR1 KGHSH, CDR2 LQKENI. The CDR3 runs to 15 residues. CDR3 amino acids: CASSPRTGSDYEQYF. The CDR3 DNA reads TGTGCCAGCTCACCAAGGACAGGGTCGGACTACGAGCAGTACTTC.

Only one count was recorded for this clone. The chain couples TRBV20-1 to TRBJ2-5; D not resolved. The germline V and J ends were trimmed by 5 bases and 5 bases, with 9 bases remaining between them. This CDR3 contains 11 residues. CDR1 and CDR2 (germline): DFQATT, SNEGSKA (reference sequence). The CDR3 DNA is TGCAGTGCTGGACCTTTGGAGACCCAGTACTTC. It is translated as CSAGPLETQYF.

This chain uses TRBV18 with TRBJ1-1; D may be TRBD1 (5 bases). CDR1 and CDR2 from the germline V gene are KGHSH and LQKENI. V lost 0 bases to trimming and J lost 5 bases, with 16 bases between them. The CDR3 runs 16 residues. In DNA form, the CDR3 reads TGTGCCAGCTCACCACCGCACCGGCAGGGAGGAACTGAAGCTTTCTTT. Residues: CASSPPHRQGGTEAFF.

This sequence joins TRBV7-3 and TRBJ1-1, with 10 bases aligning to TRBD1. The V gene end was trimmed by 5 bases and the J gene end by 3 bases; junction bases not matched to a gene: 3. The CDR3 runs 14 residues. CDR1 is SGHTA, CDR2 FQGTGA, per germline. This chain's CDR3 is CASSRTGGDTEAFF. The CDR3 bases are TGTGCCAGCAGCCGGACAGGGGGTGACACTGAAGCTTTCTTT.

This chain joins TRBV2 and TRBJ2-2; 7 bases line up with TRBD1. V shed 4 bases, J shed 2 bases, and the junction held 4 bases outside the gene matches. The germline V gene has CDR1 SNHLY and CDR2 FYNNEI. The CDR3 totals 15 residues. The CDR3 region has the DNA TGTGCCAGCAGTGGGGACAGTATAAACACCGGGGAGCTGTTTTTT. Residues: CASSGDSINTGELFF.

CDR3: CASSSTLAGELFF. CDR3 sequence (DNA): TGTGCCAGCAGTTCCACACTGGCCGGGGAGCTGTTTTTT. This sequence joins TRBV6-1 and TRBJ2-2; D is undetermined. This CDR3 spans 13 amino acids. Germline V CDR1 and CDR2: MNHNS, SASEGT. The V gene lost 5 bases and the J gene lost 6 bases, with 10 bases spanning the gap.

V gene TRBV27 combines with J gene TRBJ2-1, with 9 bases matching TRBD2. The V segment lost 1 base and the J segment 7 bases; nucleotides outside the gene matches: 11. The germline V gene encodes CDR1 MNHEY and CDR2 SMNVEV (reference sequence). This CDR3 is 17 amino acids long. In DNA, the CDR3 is TGTGCCAGCAGTTTATGGGGTTCTAGCGGGATTGGTAATGAGCAGTTCTTC. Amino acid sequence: CASSLWGSSGIGNEQFF.

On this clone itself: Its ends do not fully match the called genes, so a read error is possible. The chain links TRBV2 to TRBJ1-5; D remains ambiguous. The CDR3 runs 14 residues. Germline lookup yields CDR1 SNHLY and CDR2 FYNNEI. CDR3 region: CASREDMNNQPQHF. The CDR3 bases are TGTGCCAGCAGAGAAGACATGAACAATCAGCCCCAGCATTTT.

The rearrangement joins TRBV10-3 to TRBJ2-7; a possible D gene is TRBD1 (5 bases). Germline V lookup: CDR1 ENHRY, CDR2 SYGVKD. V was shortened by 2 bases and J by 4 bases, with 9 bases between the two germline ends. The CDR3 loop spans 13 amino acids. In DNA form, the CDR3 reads TGTGCCATCAGTGAGACAGGAATGTACGAGCAGTACTTC. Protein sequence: CAISETGMYEQYF.